The rows below give T cell receptor beta chains drawn from one sample of a study of blood T cell repertoires in COVID-19. Sequencing used immunoSEQ multiplex PCR; TCRdb keeps in-frame clones, though not all of them. The table has hundreds of thousands of clones, 80% to 90% seen once. Specimen: peripheral blood. Receptors originate from a woman in her fifties or sixties with COVID-19, enrolled during active disease. Both conserved end residues are part of each CDR3. A D gene is named only where the DNA matches it firmly. A row's size may be missing; if present it is once, few, many or a size class.

.	.	TRBV5-6	TRBJ2-2	TGTGCCAGCAACACGGCTCGGGAACGACCTACCGGGGAGCTGTTTTTT	CASNTARERPTGELFF
.	.	TRBV6-5	TRBJ1-1	TGTGCCAGCACCCTCCCTGGCGGGGTTGGTGAAGCTTTCTTT	CASTLPGGVGEAFF
TRBD1	.	TRBV2	TRBJ2-3	TGTGCCAGCAGTGAAAGGCTACAGGGGGCGAAGCATACGCAGTATTTT	CASSERLQGAKHTQYF
.	once	TRBV3-1/TRBV3-2	TRBJ2-1	TGTGCCAGCAGCCAGAGGTACAGGATAACCTACAATGAGCAGTTCTTC	CASSQRYRITYNEQFF
.	.	TRBV25-1	TRBJ1-5	TGTGCCAGCAGTGAAATTGGAGACGGGCGGGCCCAGCATTTT	CASSEIGDGRAQHF
TRBD2	.	TRBV6-6	TRBJ2-5	TGTGCCAGCAATAAGAGCGGGAGGGCCCATGAGACCCAGTACTTC	CASNKSGRAHETQYF
.	.	TRBV10-3	TRBJ2-5	TGTGCCATCAGTGAGGAGGACTTCTTAAAGACCCAGTACTTC	CAISEEDFLKTQYF
TRBD2	.	TRBV7-9	TRBJ2-1	TGTGCCAGCAGCCCGACGGGCGGGGGAGGGAAAAATGAGCAGTTCTTC	CASSPTGGGGKNEQFF
TRBD1	.	TRBV3-1/TRBV3-2	TRBJ1-2	TGTGCCAGCAGCCAAGGAGACAGGGGCTATGGCTACACCTTC	CASSQGDRGYGYTF
.	.	TRBV18	TRBJ1-1	TGTGCCAGCTCACAGTTCGACAGGAATGAAGCTTTCTTT	CASSQFDRNEAFF
.	.	TRBV18	TRBJ1-1	TGTGCCAGCTCACCACCGACGGTAAGGGTAGGGGTCACTGAAGCTTTCTTT	CASSPPTVRVGVTEAFF
TRBD1	once	TRBV7-2	TRBJ1-2	TGTGCCAGCAGCCCCGGACAGGGGTCGAACTATGGCTACACCTTC	CASSPGQGSNYGYTF
.	.	TRBV2	TRBJ2-1	TGTGCCAGCAGTGACGCTCGTCTGCCTGGCGAGCAGTTCTTC	CASSDARLPGEQFF
.	.	TRBV5-8	TRBJ1-4	TGTGCCAGCAGCTTGGCCTGGCAGGGTAATGAAAAACTGTTTTTT	CASSLAWQGNEKLFF
TRBD1	.	TRBV4-1	TRBJ1-2	TGCGCCAGCAGCCAAGTGTTTCAGGACAGGGCAAAAGTCTATGGCTACACCTTC	CASSQVFQDRAKVYGYTF
.	.	TRBV7-9	TRBJ2-1	TGTGCCAGCAGCTTTTGGACAATCAATGAGCAGTTCTTC	CASSFWTINEQFF
TRBD2	.	TRBV4-1	TRBJ2-7	TGCGCCAGCAGCCGACCAGGGACTAATTCCTACGAGCAGTACTTC	CASSRPGTNSYEQYF
TRBD1	.	TRBV18	TRBJ2-1	TGTGCCAGCTCACCACCTCAGGGGGCTGACAATGAGCAGTTCTTC	CASSPPQGADNEQFF
.	.	TRBV5-5	TRBJ2-2	TGTGCCAGCAGCTTTAGCGATTTGAACACCGGGGAGCTGTTTTTT	CASSFSDLNTGELFF
TRBD1	.	TRBV7-2	TRBJ1-1	TGTGCCAGCAGCTTTGGGGGGACAGTCATGAACACTGAAGCTTTCTTT	CASSFGGTVMNTEAFF
TRBD1	.	TRBV6-2/TRBV6-3	TRBJ2-7	TGTGCCAGCAGTCACCGGGACAGGGGCACCTACGAGCAGTACTTC	CASSHRDRGTYEQYF
.	.	TRBV7-7	TRBJ2-3	TGTGCCAGCAGCTTTTCCAATAGAGATACGCAGTATTTT	CASSFSNRDTQYF
TRBD2	.	TRBV19	TRBJ2-4	TGTGCCAGTAGTATGGGAACGGGACTAGCGGGAGGTGCCAAAAACATTCAGTACTTC	CASSMGTGLAGGAKNIQYF
TRBD2	.	TRBV4-1	TRBJ2-2	TGCGCCAGCAGCCAAGGACTAGCGGGAGGGTTAGGGGAGCTGTTTTTT	CASSQGLAGGLGELFF
.	.	TRBV19	TRBJ2-7	TGTGCCAGTAGTTTCCGGGAGCGCACCTACGAGCAGTACTTC	CASSFRERTYEQYF
.	.	TRBV15	TRBJ1-1	TGTGCCACCAGCAGAGCTGACAGCAACACTGAAGCTTTCTTT	CATSRADSNTEAFF
.	.	TRBV11-2	TRBJ2-1	TGTGCCAGCAGCTTTTCTGCGGGAAGCAATGAGCAGTTCTTC	CASSFSAGSNEQFF
TRBD1	once	TRBV4-3	TRBJ2-2	TGCGCCAGCAGCCAAGATAGGGGGCTACCCGGGGAGCTGTTTTTT	CASSQDRGLPGELFF
.	.	TRBV6-4	TRBJ2-1	TGTGCCAGCAGCCATAGCTCCTACAATGAGCAGTTCTTC	CASSHSSYNEQFF
.	.	TRBV10-2	TRBJ2-3	TGCGCCAGCAGCCTTAGCACAGATACGCAGTATTTT	CASSLSTDTQYF
.	.	TRBV7-9	TRBJ2-3	TGTGCCAGCAGCTCGGACTTCACTAGCACAGATACGCAGTATTTT	CASSSDFTSTDTQYF
TRBD1	.	TRBV6-6	TRBJ1-2	TGTGCCAGCAGCCTGGGACAGGGGGATGGCTACACCTTC	CASSLGQGDGYTF
TRBD1	once	TRBV19	TRBJ1-2	TGTGCCAGTAGTGATGCCGGGACAGTCAGTTATGGCTACACCTTC	CASSDAGTVSYGYTF